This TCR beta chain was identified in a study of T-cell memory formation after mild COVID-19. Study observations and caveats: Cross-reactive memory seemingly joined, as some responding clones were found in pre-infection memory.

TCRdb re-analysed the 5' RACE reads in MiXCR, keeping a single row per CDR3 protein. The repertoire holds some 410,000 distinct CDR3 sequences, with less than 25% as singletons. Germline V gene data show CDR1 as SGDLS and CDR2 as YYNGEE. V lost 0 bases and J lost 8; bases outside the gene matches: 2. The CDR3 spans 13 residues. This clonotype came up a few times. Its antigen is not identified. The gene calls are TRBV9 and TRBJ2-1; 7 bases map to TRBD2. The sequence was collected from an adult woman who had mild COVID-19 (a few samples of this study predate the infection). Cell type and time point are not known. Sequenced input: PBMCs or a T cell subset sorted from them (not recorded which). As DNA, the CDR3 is TGTGCCAGCAGCGTAGCGCGGGAGCATGAGCAGTTCTTC. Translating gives CASSVAREHEQFF.